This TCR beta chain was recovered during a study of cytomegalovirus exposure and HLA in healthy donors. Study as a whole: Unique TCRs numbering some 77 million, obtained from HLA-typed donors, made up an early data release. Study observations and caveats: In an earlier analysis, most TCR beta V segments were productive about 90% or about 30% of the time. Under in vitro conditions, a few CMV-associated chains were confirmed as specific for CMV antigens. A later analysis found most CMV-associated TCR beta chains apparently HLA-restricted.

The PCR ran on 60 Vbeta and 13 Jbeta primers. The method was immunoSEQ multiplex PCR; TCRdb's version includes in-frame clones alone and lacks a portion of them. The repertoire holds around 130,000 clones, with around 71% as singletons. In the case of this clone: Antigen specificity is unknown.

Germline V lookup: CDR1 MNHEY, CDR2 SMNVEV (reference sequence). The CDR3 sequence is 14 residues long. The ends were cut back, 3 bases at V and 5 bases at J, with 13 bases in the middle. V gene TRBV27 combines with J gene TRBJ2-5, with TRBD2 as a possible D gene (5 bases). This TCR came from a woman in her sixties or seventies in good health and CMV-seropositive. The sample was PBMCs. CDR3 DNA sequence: TGTGCCAGCAGTTTGACGACGGGGATGGAGACCCAGTACTTC. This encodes CASSLTTGMETQYF.